These T cell receptor beta chains were read from a single sample in a study of cytomegalovirus exposure and HLA in healthy donors. Profiled with immunoSEQ multiplex PCR; TCRdb holds only in-frame clones, not every one. The sample lists around 67,000 clones, 55% to 65% seen once, with about 2.9% in the top ten. Sequences were obtained from PBMCs. These receptors originate from a woman aged 45-60 years in good health and CMV-seronegative. CDR3s include the opening cysteine and the closing phenylalanine or tryptophan. Fields, in order: J gene, V gene, D gene, clone size, CDR3 protein, CDR3 DNA. A D gene is named only where the DNA matches it firmly. Some rows have no size entry. The others give once, few or many, or a class for an expanded clone.

J: TRBJ2-6; V: TRBV28; D: .; size: .; CDR3: CASNQGGSGANVLTF; DNA: TGTGCCAGCAACCAGGGGGGATCTGGGGCCAACGTCCTGACTTTC
J: TRBJ2-7; V: TRBV7-2; D: TRBD2; size: once; CDR3: CATSSPPGTSGSAHEQYF; DNA: TGTGCCACCAGCTCCCCCCCCGGGACTAGCGGGAGTGCCCACGAGCAGTACTTC
J: TRBJ1-1; V: TRBV14; D: .; size: few; CDR3: CASSQRIANTEAFF; DNA: TGTGCCAGCAGCCAGCGGATCGCGAACACTGAAGCTTTCTTT
J: TRBJ2-3; V: TRBV4-3; D: .; size: few; CDR3: CASSQAPGSGRLVTQYF; DNA: TGCGCCAGCAGCCAAGCCCCGGGATCAGGCCGTCTTGTTACGCAGTATTTT
J: TRBJ1-1; V: TRBV21-1; D: .; size: .; CDR3: CASSRAGGAFF; DNA: TGTGCCAGCAGCAGGGCAGGGGGAGCTTTCTTT
J: TRBJ2-1; V: TRBV7-7; D: TRBD1; size: .; CDR3: CASSKGAAYNEQFF; DNA: TGTGCTAGCTCGAAGGGGGCGGCCTACAATGAGCAGTTCTTC
J: TRBJ2-4; V: TRBV27; D: TRBD1; size: .; CDR3: CASSPTGVMNIQYF; DNA: TGTGCCAGCAGCCCGACAGGGGTGATGAACATTCAGTACTTC
J: TRBJ2-1; V: TRBV6-5; D: TRBD2; size: once; CDR3: CASSYSSGSLVDEQFF; DNA: TGTGCCAGCAGTTACTCTAGCGGGAGTTTGGTTGATGAGCAGTTCTTC
J: TRBJ1-1; V: TRBV27; D: TRBD1; size: .; CDR3: CASSLVQGGTEAFF; DNA: TGTGCCAGCAGTTTGGTGCAGGGGGGAACTGAAGCTTTCTTT
J: TRBJ1-5; V: TRBV28; D: .; size: once; CDR3: CASSLLYGYSNQPQHF; DNA: TGTGCCAGCAGTTTACTCTACGGGTATAGCAATCAGCCCCAGCATTTT
J: TRBJ2-2; V: TRBV7-3; D: .; size: few; CDR3: CASSLTGVDGELFF; DNA: TGTGCCAGCAGCTTAACAGGGGTTGACGGGGAGCTGTTTTTT
J: TRBJ1-1; V: TRBV6-5; D: TRBD1; size: .; CDR3: CASSLAGGGTEAFF; DNA: TGTGCCAGCAGTTTGGCAGGGGGTGGCACTGAAGCTTTCTTT
J: TRBJ1-2; V: TRBV5-4; D: .; size: .; CDR3: CASSLPPGLGYTF; DNA: TGTGCCAGCAGCTTGCCCCCAGGGCTCGGCTACACCTTC
J: TRBJ2-3; V: TRBV2; D: TRBD2; size: .; CDR3: CATLKREGTDTQYF; DNA: TGTGCCACCCTGAAGCGGGAGGGGACAGATACGCAGTATTTT
J: TRBJ2-3; V: TRBV19; D: .; size: few; CDR3: CASHPGGGSTDTQYF; DNA: TGTGCCAGCCATCCGGGTGGTGGGAGCACAGATACGCAGTATTTT